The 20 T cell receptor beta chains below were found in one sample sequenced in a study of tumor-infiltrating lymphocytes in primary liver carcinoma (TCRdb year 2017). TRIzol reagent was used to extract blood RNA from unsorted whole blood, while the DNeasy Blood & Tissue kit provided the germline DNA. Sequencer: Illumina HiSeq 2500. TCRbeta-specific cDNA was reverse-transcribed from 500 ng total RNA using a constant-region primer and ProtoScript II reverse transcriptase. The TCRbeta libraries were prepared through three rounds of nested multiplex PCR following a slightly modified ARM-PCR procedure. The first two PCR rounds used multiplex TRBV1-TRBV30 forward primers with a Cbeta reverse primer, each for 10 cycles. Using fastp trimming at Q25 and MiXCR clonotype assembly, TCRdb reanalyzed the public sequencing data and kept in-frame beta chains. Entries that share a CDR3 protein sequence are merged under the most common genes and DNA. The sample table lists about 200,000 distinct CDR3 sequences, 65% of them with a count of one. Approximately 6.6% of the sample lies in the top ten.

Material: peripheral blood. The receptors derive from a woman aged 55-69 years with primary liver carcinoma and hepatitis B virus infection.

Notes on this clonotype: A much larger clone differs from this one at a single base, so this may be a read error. The CDR3 here is CASSLSTIAGGKGNDQFF. DNA for the CDR3: TGTGCCAGCAGCCTCAGTACCATAGCGGGAGGTAAGGGGAATGATCAGTTCTTC. The V call is TRBV5-4, the J call TRBJ2-1; 10 bases match TRBD2. Germline CDR1 is SGHNT and CDR2 is YYREEE (reference sequence). The CDR3 sequence is 18 residues long.

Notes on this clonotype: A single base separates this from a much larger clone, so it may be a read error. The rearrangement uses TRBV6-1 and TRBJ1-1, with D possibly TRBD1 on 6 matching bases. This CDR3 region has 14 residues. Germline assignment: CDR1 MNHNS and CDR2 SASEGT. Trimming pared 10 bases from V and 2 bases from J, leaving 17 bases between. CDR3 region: CANILDRRNTEAFF. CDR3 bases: TGTGCCAACATCCTGGACAGAAGAAACACTGAAGCTTTCTTT.

CDR3 protein: CASWGGANVLTF. The CDR3 DNA reads TGTGCCAGCTGGGGCGGGGCCAACGTCCTGACTTTC. V gene TRBV12-3 or TRBV12-4 combines with J gene TRBJ2-6; TRBD1 might be the D (5 bases). V lost 8 bases, J lost 4 bases, and 6 bases lay in between. CDR3 length: 12 amino acids.

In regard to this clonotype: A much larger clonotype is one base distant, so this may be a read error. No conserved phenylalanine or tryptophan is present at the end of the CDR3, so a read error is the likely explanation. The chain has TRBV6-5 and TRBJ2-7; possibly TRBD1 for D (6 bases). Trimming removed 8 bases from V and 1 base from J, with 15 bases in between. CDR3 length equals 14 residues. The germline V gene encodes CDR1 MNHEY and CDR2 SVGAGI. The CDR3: CASRYNRESYEQYL. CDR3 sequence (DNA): TGTGCCAGCCGATATAACAGGGAGTCCTACGAGCAGTACTTA.

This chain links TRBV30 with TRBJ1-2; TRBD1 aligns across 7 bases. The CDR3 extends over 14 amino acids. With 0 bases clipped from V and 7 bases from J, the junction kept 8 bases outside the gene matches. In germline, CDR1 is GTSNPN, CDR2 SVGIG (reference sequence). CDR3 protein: CAWSVTGVRSGYTF. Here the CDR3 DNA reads TGTGCCTGGAGTGTAACAGGGGTTCGTTCTGGCTACACCTTC. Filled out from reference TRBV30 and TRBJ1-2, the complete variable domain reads SQTIHQWPATLVQPVGSPLSLECTVEGTSNPNLYWYRQAAGRGLQLLFYSVGIGQISSEVPQNLSASRPQDRQFILSSKKLLLSDSGFYLCAWSVTGVRSGYTFGSGTRLTVV.

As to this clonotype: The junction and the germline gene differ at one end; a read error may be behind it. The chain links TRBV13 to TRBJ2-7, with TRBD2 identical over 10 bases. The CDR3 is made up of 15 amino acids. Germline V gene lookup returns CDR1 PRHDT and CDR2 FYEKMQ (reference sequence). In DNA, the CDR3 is TGTACCAGCAGCTTAGCTAGCGGGAGCGAGTACGAGCAGTACTTC. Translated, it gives CTSSLASGSEYEQYF.

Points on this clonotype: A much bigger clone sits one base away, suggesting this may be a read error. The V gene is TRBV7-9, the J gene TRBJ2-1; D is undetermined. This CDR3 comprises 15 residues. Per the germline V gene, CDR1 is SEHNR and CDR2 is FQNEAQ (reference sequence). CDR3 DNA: TGTGCCAGCAGTTCACAAAGCGTAGGTCTCAATGGGCAGTTCTTC. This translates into CASSSQSVGLNGQFF.

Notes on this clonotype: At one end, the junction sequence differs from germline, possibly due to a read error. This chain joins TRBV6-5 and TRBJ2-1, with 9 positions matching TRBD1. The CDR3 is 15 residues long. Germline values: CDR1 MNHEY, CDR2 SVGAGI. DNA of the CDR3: TGTGTCAGCAGTTACTTCGGGACAGGGTTCAATGAGCAATTCTTC. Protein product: CVSSYFGTGFNEQFF.

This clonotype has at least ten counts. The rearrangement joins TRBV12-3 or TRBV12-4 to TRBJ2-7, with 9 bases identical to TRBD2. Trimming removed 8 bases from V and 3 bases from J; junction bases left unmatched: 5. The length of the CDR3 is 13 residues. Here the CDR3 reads CASRLAGFYEQYF. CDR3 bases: TGTGCCAGCCGTCTAGCGGGGTTCTACGAGCAGTACTTC.

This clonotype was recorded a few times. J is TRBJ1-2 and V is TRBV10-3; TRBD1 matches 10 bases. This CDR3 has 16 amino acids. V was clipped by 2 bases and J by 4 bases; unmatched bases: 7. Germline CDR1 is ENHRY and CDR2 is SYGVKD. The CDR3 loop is CAISEQDRGPSYGYTF. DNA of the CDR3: TGTGCCATCAGTGAGCAAGACAGGGGGCCGAGCTATGGCTACACCTTC.

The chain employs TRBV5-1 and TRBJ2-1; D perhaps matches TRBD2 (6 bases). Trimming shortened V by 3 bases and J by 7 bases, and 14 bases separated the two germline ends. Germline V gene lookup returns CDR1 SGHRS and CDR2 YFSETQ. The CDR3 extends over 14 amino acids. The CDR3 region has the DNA TGCGCCAGCAGCTGGAACCCAGGAGGGAATGAGCAGTTCTTC. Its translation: CASSWNPGGNEQFF.

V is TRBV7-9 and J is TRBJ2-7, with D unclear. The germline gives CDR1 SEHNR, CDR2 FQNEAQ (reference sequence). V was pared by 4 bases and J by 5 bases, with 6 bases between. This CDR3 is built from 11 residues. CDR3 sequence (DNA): TGTGCCAGCAGCTCAGAACACGAGCAGTACTTC. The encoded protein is CASSSEHEQYF.

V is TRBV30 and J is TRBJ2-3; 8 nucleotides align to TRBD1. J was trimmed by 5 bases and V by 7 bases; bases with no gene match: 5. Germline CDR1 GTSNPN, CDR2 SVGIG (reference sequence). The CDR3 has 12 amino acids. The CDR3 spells CASRGRLDTQYF. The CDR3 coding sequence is TGTGCCTCCAGGGGGCGTCTAGATACGCAGTATTTT. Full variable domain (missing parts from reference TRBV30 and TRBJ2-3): SQTIHQWPATLVQPVGSPLSLECTVEGTSNPNLYWYRQAAGRGLQLLFYSVGIGQISSEVPQNLSASRPQDRQFILSSKKLLLSDSGFYLCASRGRLDTQYFGPGTRLTVL.

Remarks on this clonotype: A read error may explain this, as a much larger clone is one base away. CDR3 sequence: CASSPGVGLPEAQYF. CDR3 sequence (DNA): TGTGCCAGCAGCCCAGGGGTTGGGCTTCCAGAGGCCCAGTACTTC. This chain uses TRBV6-5 with TRBJ2-5; D is perhaps TRBD1 (6 bases). Germline V gene sequence: CDR1 MNHEY, CDR2 SVGAGI. The CDR3 has 15 residues.

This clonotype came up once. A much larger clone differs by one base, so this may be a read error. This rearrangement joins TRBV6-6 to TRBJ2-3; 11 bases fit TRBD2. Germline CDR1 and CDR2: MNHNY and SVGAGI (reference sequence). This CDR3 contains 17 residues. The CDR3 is CTSNKAGTSGPTDTQYF. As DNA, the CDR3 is TGTACCAGCAACAAAGCCGGGACTAGCGGTCCGACAGATACGCAGTATTTT.

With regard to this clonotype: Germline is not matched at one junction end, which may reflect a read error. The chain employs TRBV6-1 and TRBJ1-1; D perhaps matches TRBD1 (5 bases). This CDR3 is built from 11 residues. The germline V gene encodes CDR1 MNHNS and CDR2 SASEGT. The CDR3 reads CANSEWWDSVF. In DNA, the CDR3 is TGTGCCAACAGTGAATGGTGGGACTCCGTGTTC.

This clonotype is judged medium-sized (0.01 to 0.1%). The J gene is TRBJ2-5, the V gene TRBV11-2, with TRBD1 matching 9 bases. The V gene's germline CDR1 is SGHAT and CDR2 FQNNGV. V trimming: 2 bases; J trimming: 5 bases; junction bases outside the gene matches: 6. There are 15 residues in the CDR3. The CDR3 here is CASSLRTGEGETQYF. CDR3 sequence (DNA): TGTGCCAGCAGCTTAAGGACAGGGGAAGGGGAGACCCAGTACTTC.

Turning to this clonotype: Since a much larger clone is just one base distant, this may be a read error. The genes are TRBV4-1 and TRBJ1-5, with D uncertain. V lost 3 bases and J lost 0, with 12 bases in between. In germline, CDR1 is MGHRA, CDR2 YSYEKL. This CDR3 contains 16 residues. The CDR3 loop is CASSQFMTASNQPQHF. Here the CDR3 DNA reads TGCGCCAGCAGCCAGTTCATGACCGCTAGCAATCAGCCCCAGCATTTT.

In DNA form, the CDR3 reads TGTGCCAGTAGCACCAACCCCCGGACAGGGAATTTTAGGGATACGCAGTATTTT. Protein product: CASSTNPRTGNFRDTQYF. V usage is TRBV11-3 and J usage is TRBJ2-3, with 8 bases identical to TRBD1. The CDR3 spans 18 residues. In germline, CDR1 is SGHNT, CDR2 YENEEA. Germline trimming cut 9 bases from V and 6 bases from J; bases unmatched to any gene: 23.

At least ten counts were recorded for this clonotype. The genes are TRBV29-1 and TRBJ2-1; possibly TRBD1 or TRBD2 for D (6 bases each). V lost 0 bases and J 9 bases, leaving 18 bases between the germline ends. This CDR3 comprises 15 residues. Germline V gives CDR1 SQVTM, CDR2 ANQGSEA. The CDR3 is CSVEEVWGAHSEQFF. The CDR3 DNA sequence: TGCAGCGTTGAAGAGGTGTGGGGGGCTCATAGTGAGCAGTTCTTC.